This T cell receptor (beta chain) was recovered during a study of blood T cell repertoires in COVID-19 (dated by TCRdb to the early 2020s). Study-wide context: Samples covering the acute and convalescent phases of COVID-19 were provided by collaborators in the United States, Italy and Spain. A freely available public database, intended as a resource for researchers studying the immune response to SARS-CoV-2, is where the repertoires were released. The prospective study material was composed of cDNA or gDNA derived from T cells, B-cell-depleted T cells, or PBMCs. The sample metadata nearly always contained a de-identified subject ID, COVID-19 status, age in years and sex. Subjects who had been exposed to COVID-19, were actively infected with it, or had recovered from it provided the deeply sampled blood TCRbeta repertoires that made up the dataset. Where available, HLA class I and class II types were taken from metadata supplied by the sample provider and were not determined by assay-based typing. The samples were drawn from the first 160 participants of the ongoing ImmuneRACE study and from 950 to 1,500 subjects provided by 6 global collaborators.

V sheds 1 base and J sheds 4 bases, leaving 19 bases between their ends. Measured from the cysteine to the phenylalanine, the CDR3 is 17 residues long. CDR3 DNA only is kept here, 51 bases in frame from base 1. For CDR1 and CDR2, the germline V gene lists SGHAT and FQNNGV. The collaborating institutions used their own protocols to collect whole blood in K2EDTA tubes. For TCRbeta analysis, collaborators shipped samples in one of three forms: frozen whole blood, isolated PBMCs, or DNA extracted from either of those sample types. Overall study outcomes, separate from this receptor: The quantity of clinical and demographic metadata differed by source and by participant and was supplied without curation.

TCRbeta CDR3 regions were amplified from genomic DNA using the immunoSEQ Assay, a bias-controlled multiplex PCR. The study's own analysis went as follows. Within the assay, amplification of reference gene primers was used to estimate how many nucleated cells each sample contained. To quantify the absolute abundance of each unique TCRbeta CDR3 rearrangement, sequence reads were collapsed and filtered. For each sample, productive Simpson clonality was calculated as the square root of Simpson's diversity index across productive rearrangements. Held by TCRdb, this immuneACCESS table contains in-frame sequences only and omits some clones. Under half of the omission traces to an unresolved V gene where checked; the cause of the rest is unknown. That table supplies the V and J calls and clone size; D and trimming were determined from the DNA. The sample has more than 75,000 clones on record, 88% of them singletons. The ten largest account for roughly 8.1% of the sample.

Regarding this clone: The antigen it binds to is not known. One base away there is no much larger clone; base qualities are not given.

Specimen: peripheral blood. The chain is assembled from TRBV11-2 and TRBJ2-5; perhaps TRBD2 is the D gene, with 6 bases matching. The TCR comes from a woman in her 70s with acute or convalescent COVID-19. The CDR3: CASSLGAGQGLGETQYF. At the DNA level, the sequence is TGTGCCAGCAGCTTAGGGGCGGGGCAGGGCCTCGGAGAGACCCAGTACTTC.